These T cell receptor beta chains were read from a single sample in a study of T cell responses to AZD1222 COVID-19 vaccine. Clones were sequenced by immunoSEQ multiplex PCR, and TCRdb holds only the in-frame ones, with some missing. The sample shows approximately 170,000 clones, roughly 93% of them seen only once. This sample comprised peripheral blood, obtained on day 0 of AZD1222 vaccination. All receptors come from an adult in good health. The CDR3 runs from the conserved cysteine through the conserved F or W. The D gene is left open where the match is weak. Clone sizes are given selectively: once, few, many, or a class where the clone is expanded.

clone size	D gene	J gene	V gene	CDR3 protein
NA	TRBD1	TRBJ1-5	TRBV5-6	CASSPGQGGQPQHF
NA	TRBD1	TRBJ1-3	TRBV18	CASSPGTGAGNTIYF
NA	NA	TRBJ1-5	TRBV18	CASSSTGSNQPQHF
once	NA	TRBJ1-4	TRBV19	CASTPYRAPNEKLFF
NA	NA	TRBJ1-4	TRBV11-2	CASSSAGAFNEKLFF
once	NA	TRBJ1-1	TRBV6-5	CAATSHNTEAFF
NA	TRBD1	TRBJ1-2	TRBV19	CASSSPGTGGPLSGYTF
NA	NA	TRBJ2-7	TRBV9	CASSVVPLDTHLGEQYF
NA	NA	TRBJ1-1	TRBV3-1/TRBV3-2	CASSQDWRNTEAFF
NA	TRBD2	TRBJ2-3	TRBV13	CASSSRLAGRVTSDTQYF
NA	TRBD1	TRBJ1-5	TRBV15	CATRRQGANQPQHF
NA	NA	TRBJ1-4	TRBV6-5	CASSYAAAPGEKLFF
NA	TRBD1	TRBJ1-1	TRBV19	CASSINRGSEAFF
NA	NA	TRBJ1-4	TRBV19	CASNLGLNHEKLFF
NA	NA	TRBJ2-1	TRBV11-2	CASSLVPREQFF
NA	NA	TRBJ1-2	TRBV5-4	CASSPARSSAYGYTF
NA	TRBD1	TRBJ1-5	TRBV27	CASSSIGGQGSNQPQHF
NA	TRBD1	TRBJ1-1	TRBV3-1/TRBV3-2	CASSHIPGQGVPEAFF
NA	NA	TRBJ1-5	TRBV30	CAWSEGYQPQHF
NA	NA	TRBJ1-1	TRBV3-1/TRBV3-2	CASSHGDIGTEAFF
NA	NA	TRBJ1-2	TRBV14	CASSPGQTYGYTF
NA	NA	TRBJ2-7	TRBV19	CASSVIVTSSYEQYF